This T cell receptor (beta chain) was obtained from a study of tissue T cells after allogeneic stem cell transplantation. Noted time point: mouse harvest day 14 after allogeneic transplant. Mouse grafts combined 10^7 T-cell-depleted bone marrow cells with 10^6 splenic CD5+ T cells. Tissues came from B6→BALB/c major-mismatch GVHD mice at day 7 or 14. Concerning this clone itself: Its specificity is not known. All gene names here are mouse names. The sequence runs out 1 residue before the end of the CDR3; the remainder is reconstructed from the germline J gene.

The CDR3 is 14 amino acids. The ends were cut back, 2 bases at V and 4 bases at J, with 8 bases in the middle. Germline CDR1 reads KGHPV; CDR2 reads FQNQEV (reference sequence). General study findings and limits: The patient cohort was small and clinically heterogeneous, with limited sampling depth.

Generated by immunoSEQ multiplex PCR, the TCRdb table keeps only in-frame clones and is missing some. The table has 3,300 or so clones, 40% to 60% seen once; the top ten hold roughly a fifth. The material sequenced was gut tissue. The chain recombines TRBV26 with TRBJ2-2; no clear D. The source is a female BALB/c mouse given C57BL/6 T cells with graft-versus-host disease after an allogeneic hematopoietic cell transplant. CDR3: CASSLIGSTGQLYF. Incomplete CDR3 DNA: TGTGCCAGCAGTCTGATAGGGTCCACCGGGCAGCTCTAC. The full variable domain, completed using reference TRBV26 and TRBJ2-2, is NSKVIQTPRYLVKGQGQKAKMRCIPEKGHPVVFWYQQNKNNEFKFLINFQNQEVLQQIDMTEKRFSAECPSNSPCSLEIQSSEAGDSALYLCASSLIGSTGQLYFGEGSKLTVL.